This passage covers 7 T cell receptor beta chains from one sample sequenced in a study of cytomegalovirus exposure and HLA in healthy donors. With 60 Vbeta and 13 Jbeta primers, the PCR was carried out. The repertoire was sequenced with immunoSEQ multiplex PCR; TCRdb's copy has only in-frame clones and lacks some. The table has 110,000 to 150,000 clones, roughly 80% seen once; the top ten hold roughly 4.3%. The sequenced material came from PBMCs. The receptors were gathered from a woman in her 40s in good health and CMV-seropositive.

This chain links TRBV10-3 with TRBJ1-1, with D tentatively TRBD1 (5 bases). There are 16 residues in the CDR3. Per germline, CDR1 ENHRY and CDR2 SYGVKD. V dropped 0 bases and J dropped 3 bases, with 14 bases sitting between them. The CDR3 region is CAISESNAGTYTEAFF. The CDR3 bases are TGTGCCATCAGTGAGTCGAACGCCGGGACTTACACTGAAGCTTTCTTT.

The genes are TRBV6-5 and TRBJ1-5, with 8 bases lining up with TRBD1. The V gene end was trimmed by 5 bases and the J gene end by 9 bases; junction bases not matched to a gene: 9. This CDR3 has 14 amino acids. CDR1 and CDR2 (germline): MNHEY, SVGAGI. Written as DNA, the CDR3 is TGTGCCAGCAGTAGAACACAAACAGGGGGGCCCCAGCATTTT. Its translation is CASSRTQTGGPQHF.

This clone was observed a handful of times. The rearrangement links TRBV9 to TRBJ1-4; the match to TRBD1 covers 7 bases. This CDR3 has 14 residues. Germline values: CDR1 SGDLS, CDR2 YYNGEE. The J segment lost 5 bases and the V segment lost 5 bases, leaving 6 bases of the junction unmatched. CDR3 sequence: CASSPGGKNEKLFF. The DNA for the CDR3 is TGTGCCAGCAGTCCAGGGGGGAAGAATGAAAAACTGTTTTTT.

The chain is built from TRBV4-2 and TRBJ2-5; 8 bases align to TRBD1. Gene TRBJ2-7 matches the end of the DNA better, so the J call may be wrong. This CDR3 is built from 16 residues. Germline V gene sequence: CDR1 LGHNA, CDR2 YNFKEQ. CDR3 residues: CASSQDPGQGTYEQYF. Here the CDR3 DNA reads TGTGCCAGCAGCCAAGATCCCGGACAGGGAACTTACGAGCAGTACTTC.

The chain joins TRBV29-1 to TRBJ2-2; TRBD1 aligns across 9 bases. CDR1 SQVTM and CDR2 ANQGSEA come from the germline V gene. V trimming: 8 bases; J trimming: 6 bases; junction bases outside the gene matches: 4. The CDR3 loop spans 12 amino acids. The CDR3 loop reads CSSGQGSGELFF. As DNA, the CDR3 is TGCAGCTCGGGACAGGGATCCGGGGAGCTGTTTTTT.

V gene TRBV7-6 combines with J gene TRBJ1-2; tentatively, D is TRBD1 (6 bases). Germline loops: CDR1 SGHVS, CDR2 FNYEAQ. The CDR3 has 14 amino acids. Deletions cut 3 bases from V and 4 bases from J, with 12 bases between. This CDR3 is CASSLSQGTYGYTF. The CDR3 nucleotides read TGTGCCAGCAGCTTGTCACAGGGAACCTATGGCTACACCTTC.

The chain joins TRBV28 to TRBJ2-7; tentatively, D is TRBD1 (5 bases). The germline CDR1 and CDR2 sequences are MDHEN and SYDVKM. This CDR3 has 13 amino acids. The V and J ends lost 3 bases and 11 bases respectively, with 17 bases between them. CDR3 sequence: CASSFPTGQTEYF. The CDR3 coding sequence is TGTGCCAGCAGTTTTCCCACAGGTCAAACCGAGTACTTC.